What follows are 7 T cell receptor beta chains derived from one specimen sequenced in a study of vaccination and CD4 T cells after COVID-19. With the Oncomine TCR Beta short-read assay, DNA from cultured CD4+ T cells was sequenced. A single record per CDR3 protein comes from TCRdb applying MiXCR to the PCR reads. Seen here are about 16,000 distinct CDR3 sequences, roughly half observed once, and the top ten hold about 10%. The treatment denotes: approximately 10-day PBMC culture with coronavirus spike peptide pools or control peptides (ViraFEST assay). No antigens are known for them. Sequenced sample: CD4+ T cells from blood, cultured in vitro. The receptors here all came from a human donor who had recovered from COVID-19.

V is TRBV20-1 and J is TRBJ2-1; D possibly uses TRBD1 or TRBD2 (6 bases each). Trimming took 6 bases from V and 6 from J, leaving 12 bases between them. Germline-derived CDR1 and CDR2 are DFQATT and SNEGSKA (reference sequence). The CDR3 is 12 amino acids. This CDR3 reads CSAGGQVNEQFF. CDR3 sequence (DNA): TGCAGTGCCGGGGGCCAGGTCAATGAGCAGTTCTTC.

The genes are TRBV9 and TRBJ1-2, with D possibly matching TRBD1 (6 bases). V was cut by 4 bases and J by 4 bases, with 20 bases left in between. From germline, CDR1 is SGDLS and CDR2 YYNGEE. The CDR3 is made up of 16 amino acids. This CDR3 reads CASSSDIGGGIYGYTF. DNA of the CDR3: TGTGCCAGCAGCTCGGACATTGGAGGGGGAATCTATGGCTACACCTTC.

The chain combines TRBV19 with TRBJ1-5, with a possible D match to TRBD1 (5 bases). The germline V and J ends were trimmed by 4 bases and 7 bases, with 14 bases remaining between them. Germline V gives CDR1 LNHDA, CDR2 SQIVND (reference sequence). This CDR3 spans 14 amino acids. The CDR3 protein is CASSNQGGNQPQHF. The CDR3 DNA reads TGTGCCAGTAGTAACCAGGGAGGTAACCAGCCCCAGCATTTT.

The rearrangement uses TRBV2 and TRBJ1-2; 7 nucleotides agree with TRBD1. This CDR3 comprises 14 residues. The germline V gene has CDR1 SNHLY and CDR2 FYNNEI. After removal of 1 base from V and 3 bases from J, the junction contained 2 bases not matched to a gene. The CDR3 sequence is CASSEDRGDYGYTF. The CDR3 DNA follows: TGTGCCAGCAGTGAAGACAGGGGAGACTATGGCTACACCTTC. Full variable domain (outside the CDR3, taken from reference TRBV2 and TRBJ1-2): EPEVTQTPSHQVTQMGQEVILRCVPISNHLYFYWYRQILGQKVEFLVSFYNNEISEKSEIFDDQFSVERPDGSNFTLKIRSTKLEDSAMYFCASSEDRGDYGYTFGSGTRLTVV.

The chain combines TRBV5-1 with TRBJ1-2; 7 nucleotides line up with TRBD1. Germline CDR1 and CDR2: SGHRS and YFSETQ. The V gene end was trimmed by 0 bases and the J gene end by 0 bases; junction bases not matched to a gene: 2. This CDR3 comprises 15 residues. In DNA form, the CDR3 reads TGCGCCAGCAGCTTGGGGACAGGAACTAACTATGGCTACACCTTC. It is translated as CASSLGTGTNYGYTF.

The V call is TRBV7-9, the J call TRBJ2-2, with a possible D match to TRBD2 (5 bases). Per the germline V gene, CDR1 is SEHNR and CDR2 is FQNEAQ (reference sequence). The V end was cut by 5 bases, the J end by 4 bases, with 14 bases between. The CDR3 runs to 15 residues. The CDR3 reads CASSPRGSLTGELFF. DNA of the CDR3: TGTGCCAGCAGCCCACGGGGTTCTCTCACCGGGGAGCTGTTTTTT.

V gene TRBV2 combines with J gene TRBJ2-1, with TRBD2 as a possible D gene (6 bases). The CDR3 loop spans 15 amino acids. Germline loops: CDR1 SNHLY, CDR2 FYNNEI. Trimming cost V 8 bases and J 2 bases, with 16 bases left between them. For the CDR3, the DNA is TGTGCCAGCCAGACTAGGGGCGCCACCTACAATGAGCAGTTCTTC. As protein: CASQTRGATYNEQFF.